The 18 T cell receptor beta chains listed next were all sequenced from one sample in a study of blood T cell repertoires in COVID-19. The repertoire was sequenced with immunoSEQ multiplex PCR; TCRdb's copy has only in-frame clones and lacks some. The table includes 130,000 to 150,000 clones, approximately 87% detected once. Sequencing used peripheral blood. The receptors come from a woman in her fifties or sixties with active or convalescent COVID-19.

The chain employs TRBV27 and TRBJ1-2; TRBD1 matches at 9 bases. Germline V CDR1 and CDR2: MNHEY, SMNVEV (reference sequence). The CDR3 runs 14 residues. The trim removed 4 bases at V and 5 bases at J, leaving 5 bases unmatched. CDR3 loop: CASSSLDRGYGYTF. Here the CDR3 DNA reads TGTGCCAGCAGTTCCCTAGACAGGGGGTATGGCTACACCTTC.

The chain joins TRBV10-3 to TRBJ2-5; TRBD2 matches 14 bases. With 6 bases clipped from V and 5 bases from J, the junction kept 8 bases outside the gene matches. The CDR3 has 16 residues. The germline V gene has CDR1 ENHRY and CDR2 SYGVKD. The CDR3 DNA is TGTGCCATCAGGGCGACTAGCGGGGGGGCCGGGGAGACCCAGTACTTC. Protein sequence: CAIRATSGGAGETQYF.

This chain joins TRBV24-1 and TRBJ2-1; 10 nucleotides match TRBD2. CDR3 size: 16 residues. Losses at the gene ends were 3 bases for V and 6 bases for J; bases not matched to a gene: 7. Germline V gene data show CDR1 as KGHDR and CDR2 as SFDVKD. The CDR3 nucleotides read TGTGCCACCAGTGATACCAGCGGGAGGGCTACCAATGAGCAGTTCTTC. Protein sequence: CATSDTSGRATNEQFF.

The J gene is TRBJ2-7, the V gene TRBV7-3, with D perhaps matching TRBD1 (5 bases). CDR1 is SGHTA, CDR2 FQGTGA, per germline. Between the trimmed V and J ends, which lost 4 bases and 5 bases, there was a span of 18 bases. The CDR3 consists of 15 residues. CDR3 protein: CASSSADSPRNEQYF. The CDR3 nucleotides read TGTGCCAGCAGCTCCGCCGACAGCCCGAGGAACGAGCAGTACTTC.

This rearrangement joins TRBV5-1 to TRBJ2-7; TRBD2 aligns across 8 bases. Trimming took 5 bases from V and 6 from J; bases not matched to a gene: 10. Per germline, CDR1 SGHRS and CDR2 YFSETQ. The CDR3 runs to 14 residues. The CDR3: CASSSASGRVEQYF. In DNA form, the CDR3 reads TGCGCCAGCAGTAGTGCCAGCGGGAGAGTCGAGCAGTACTTC.

The CDR3 bases are TGTGCCACCAGCAGAGCCGGCGGGGCTAATGAAAAACTGTTTTTT. Translating gives CATSRAGGANEKLFF. The rearrangement joins TRBV15 to TRBJ1-4; D is undetermined. There are 15 residues in the CDR3. Germline CDR1 and CDR2: LNHNV and YYDKDF (reference sequence). V lost 1 base and J 3 bases, leaving 9 bases between the germline ends. The whole variable domain, remainder taken from reference TRBV15 and TRBJ1-4, is DAMVIQNPRYQVTQFGKPVTLSCSQTLNHNVMYWYQQKSSQAPKLLFHYYDKDFNNEADTPDNFQSRRPNTSFCFLDIRSPGLGDTAMYLCATSRAGGANEKLFFGSGTQLSVL.

The chain has TRBV7-9 and TRBJ1-1; D possibly corresponds to TRBD1 (6 bases). The CDR3 loop spans 18 amino acids. V was clipped by 0 bases and J by 1 base, with 18 bases between them. Per the germline V gene, CDR1 is SEHNR and CDR2 is FQNEAQ (reference sequence). The CDR3 bases are TGTGCCAGCAGCTTAGCAGGGACACCAACAAAGGCGAACACTGAAGCTTTCTTT. Protein sequence: CASSLAGTPTKANTEAFF.

The chain recombines TRBV5-6 with TRBJ2-5, with D perhaps TRBD1 (6 bases). The germline V gene encodes CDR1 SGHDT and CDR2 YYEEEE. V lost 2 bases, J lost 5 bases, and 19 bases lay in between. CDR3 length: 16 residues. CDR3 in DNA: TGTGCCAGCAGCTTTAGACAGGATTTTCACAAGGAGACCCAGTACTTC. Residues: CASSFRQDFHKETQYF.

V gene TRBV7-2 combines with J gene TRBJ2-7; 7 nucleotides match TRBD1. In germline, CDR1 is SGHTA, CDR2 FQGNSA. Trimming at V came to 6 bases and at J to 7 bases, leaving 12 bases not matched to a gene. The CDR3 loop spans 14 amino acids. This CDR3 reads CASSKTGTVLEQYF. In nucleotides, the CDR3 is TGTGCCAGCAGTAAAACCGGGACAGTCTTGGAGCAGTACTTC.

V and J are TRBV10-3 and TRBJ2-7; a possible D gene is TRBD2 (6 bases). The CDR3 is 14 amino acids. Germline values: CDR1 ENHRY, CDR2 SYGVKD. Trimming took 4 bases from V and 7 from J, leaving 17 bases between them. CDR3 nucleotides: TGTGCCATCAGTGCAGACAGTAGCGGATTGGAGCAGTACTTC. Its translation is CAISADSSGLEQYF.

This chain joins TRBV21-1 and TRBJ1-1; the D call TRBD1 from the table was never checked on the DNA. TRBV21-1 is a known pseudogene. There are 13 residues in the CDR3. The CDR3 is CASSRGTGPEAFF. The CDR3 DNA sequence: TGTGCCAGCAGCAGGGGGACAGGGCCTGAAGCTTTCTTT.

The chain uses TRBV14 and TRBJ2-5, with D possibly matching TRBD1 (5 bases). CDR1 is SGHDN, CDR2 FVKESK, per germline. The V and J ends lost 0 bases and 4 bases respectively, with 15 bases between them. This CDR3 contains 16 residues. CDR3 sequence: CASSQEAGSLLETQYF. The CDR3 nucleotides read TGTGCCAGCAGCCAAGAAGCAGGGTCGTTGTTAGAGACCCAGTACTTC.

The chain has TRBV15 and TRBJ2-1, with 12 bases that match TRBD2. CDR3 length: 19 amino acids. Unmatched junction bases numbered 7, after V lost 1 base and J lost 0 bases. The V gene's germline CDR1 is LNHNV and CDR2 YYDKDF (reference sequence). CDR3 amino acids: CATSRGLAGGPSSYNEQFF. DNA for the CDR3: TGTGCCACCAGCAGAGGGCTAGCGGGGGGGCCGAGCTCCTACAATGAGCAGTTCTTC. Full variable domain (missing parts from reference TRBV15 and TRBJ2-1): DAMVIQNPRYQVTQFGKPVTLSCSQTLNHNVMYWYQQKSSQAPKLLFHYYDKDFNNEADTPDNFQSRRPNTSFCFLDIRSPGLGDTAMYLCATSRGLAGGPSSYNEQFFGPGTRLTVL.

This clone has just a few counts. The rearrangement joins TRBV5-4 to TRBJ1-6; tentatively, D is TRBD1 (6 bases). Between the trimmed V and J ends, which lost 4 bases and 0 bases, there was a span of 8 bases. Germline assignment: CDR1 SGHNT and CDR2 YYREEE (reference sequence). This CDR3 comprises 15 residues. CDR3 region: CASSPRGSYNSPLHF. The CDR3 coding sequence is TGTGCCAGCAGCCCCAGGGGCTCCTATAATTCACCCCTCCACTTT. The whole variable domain, filled in from reference TRBV5-4 and TRBJ1-6, reads ETGVTQSPTHLIKTRGQQVTLRCSSQSGHNTVSWYQQALGQGPQFIFQYYREEENGRGNFPPRFSGLQFPNYSSELNVNALELDDSALYLCASSPRGSYNSPLHFGNGTRLTVT.

This clone was picked up one time. The rearrangement links TRBV4-3 to TRBJ2-4; tentative D call: TRBD2 (6 bases). Between the trimmed V and J ends, which lost 0 bases and 6 bases, there was a span of 15 bases. The CDR3 spans 16 residues. Germline V gene lookup returns CDR1 LGHNA and CDR2 YSLEER. The CDR3 DNA is TGCGCCAGCAGCCAAGATTCGGAGGGTCGAGGAAACATTCAGTACTTC. Translated: CASSQDSEGRGNIQYF.

This clone is a singleton in its sample. The rearrangement joins TRBV30 to TRBJ2-5; 7 bases are shared with TRBD2. J was trimmed by 4 bases and V by 2 bases; bases with no gene match: 4. Germline CDR1 and CDR2: GTSNPN and SVGIG (reference sequence). The CDR3 contains 13 residues. The chain's CDR3 is CAWSFGGTETQYF. The CDR3 DNA sequence: TGTGCCTGGAGTTTCGGGGGGACAGAGACCCAGTACTTC.

This clone was observed once. The chain combines TRBV30 with TRBJ2-4; TRBD2 is a possible D gene (6 bases). V gave up 7 bases and J gave up 9 bases, with 19 bases separating them. There are 13 residues in the CDR3. Germline V gene lookup returns CDR1 GTSNPN and CDR2 SVGIG (reference sequence). CDR3 sequence (DNA): TGTGCCTCCTCATCCTGGGGGGTAAGCATTCAGTACTTC. This sequence encodes CASSSWGVSIQYF.

This sequence joins TRBV4-1 and TRBJ1-2, with 8 bases lining up with TRBD1. The CDR3 extends over 16 amino acids. Looked up from germline, CDR1 is MGHRA and CDR2 is YSYEKL. The V and J ends lost 5 bases and 4 bases, in that order; junction bases with no gene match: 12. Here the CDR3 reads CASSGAGGRVGYGYTF. CDR3 DNA sequence: TGCGCCAGCAGCGGGGCAGGGGGCCGAGTGGGCTATGGCTACACCTTC.